This T cell receptor (beta chain) was observed in a study of blood T cell repertoires in COVID-19. Study-wide background: COVID-19 samples collected from the United States, Italy and Spain covered acute and convalescent phases. PBMCs, B-cell-depleted T cells, or T cells provided the cDNA or gDNA that made up the material.

Per the authors' pipeline: The authors estimated nucleated cell counts from reference gene primer amplification. Method: immunoSEQ multiplex PCR; TCRdb's copy keeps in-frame clones and lacks some. V and J calls and clone size are given by that table; D and trimming were obtained from the DNA. The sample consists of approximately 150,000 clones, around 83% of them appearing once. Trimming took 8 bases from V and 5 from J, leaving 12 bases between them. The CDR3 contains 12 residues. Germline V gene lookup returns CDR1 LNHNV and CDR2 YYDKDF (reference sequence). Specimen: peripheral blood. The sequence derives from a man in his 70s who had recovered from COVID-19. The gene calls are TRBV15 and TRBJ2-5; no clear D gene. The DNA of the CDR3 is TGTGCCACCTCTTTTCCCCGGGAGACCCAGTACTTC. This gives the protein CATSFPRETQYF. Combining the CDR3 with reference TRBV15 and TRBJ2-5 gives the whole variable domain DAMVIQNPRYQVTQFGKPVTLSCSQTLNHNVMYWYQQKSSQAPKLLFHYYDKDFNNEADTPDNFQSRRPNTSFCFLDIRSPGLGDTAMYLCATSFPRETQYFGPGTRLLVL.